This T cell receptor (beta chain) was identified during a study of early T cells in non-severe SARS-CoV-2 infection. V was shortened by 1 base and J by 6 bases, with 18 bases between the two germline ends. The CDR3 is 16 amino acids. Per germline, CDR1 SGHTA and CDR2 FQGNSA. TCRdb called the 5' RACE reads again in MiXCR, with one record for every CDR3 protein. The sample gives roughly 100,000 distinct CDR3 sequences, about 12% of which show up once; approximately 2% is in the top ten. The specimen sequenced was whole blood. This chain links TRBV7-2 with TRBJ1-1; TRBD1 is a possible D gene (5 bases). The clonotype was recovered from an adult who was a healthcare worker with PCR-confirmed SARS-CoV-2 infection or an uninfected control (not recorded which). The CDR3 loop is CASSLVSGVASPEAFF. CDR3 nucleotides: TGTGCCAGCAGCTTAGTATCGGGGGTAGCGAGTCCTGAAGCTTTCTTT.